The sequence of this T cell receptor (beta chain) was determined in a study of response to subunit inactivated influenza vaccine. TCRdb processed the RT-PCR reads anew with MiXCR; each CDR3 protein has one entry. Of a few hundred thousand distinct CDR3 sequences detected, around a fifth appear once; the ten largest clones hold around 9.6%. The V gene lost 5 bases and the J gene lost 5 bases, with 4 bases spanning the gap. Germline CDR1 SEHNR, CDR2 FQNEAQ (reference sequence). CDR3 length: 12 amino acids. This clonotype has at least ten counts. The TCR comes from a man between 50 and 70 years old who received an inactivated influenza vaccine. This specimen was PBMCs from blood, taken about 20 months after vaccination. This rearrangement joins TRBV7-9 to TRBJ1-6, with D uncertain. This CDR3 reads CASSHNNSPLHF. The CDR3 bases are TGTGCCAGCAGCCACAATAATTCACCCCTCCACTTT.